The rows below give T cell receptor beta chains drawn from one sample of a study of blood T cell repertoires in COVID-19. Some clones are missing from TCRdb's copy, which holds only in-frame ones; the method was immunoSEQ multiplex PCR. The sample has tens of thousands of clones; more than 65% are singletons. Sequencing was done on a sample of peripheral blood. All receptors come from an older woman with acute or convalescent COVID-19. Each CDR3 is given with its conserved first and last residue. The D gene is left open where the match is weak. Clone size, where shown, is once, few, many, or a class for clones that have expanded.

V gene: TRBV2; clone size: NA; D gene: NA; J gene: TRBJ1-5; CDR3 DNA: TGTGCCAGCAGTGACGGTATGGGGCTTCAGCCCCAGCATTTT; CDR3 protein: CASSDGMGLQPQHF
V gene: TRBV7-2; clone size: NA; D gene: NA; J gene: TRBJ1-2; CDR3 DNA: TGTGCCAGCACCTCGGGGGGTGGTCAATCGAGAGGCTACACCTTC; CDR3 protein: CASTSGGGQSRGYTF
V gene: TRBV6-4; clone size: NA; D gene: NA; J gene: TRBJ1-1; CDR3 DNA: TGTGCCAGCAGTCCCGCGGGGGCTGGGACTGAAGCTTTCTTT; CDR3 protein: CASSPAGAGTEAFF
V gene: TRBV2; clone size: medium-sized; D gene: NA; J gene: TRBJ1-6; CDR3 DNA: TGTGCCAGCAGTAGCCGGGGGGGAGACAATTCACCCCTCCACTTT; CDR3 protein: CASSSRGGDNSPLHF
V gene: TRBV9; clone size: once; D gene: TRBD2; J gene: TRBJ2-7; CDR3 DNA: TGTGCCAGCAGCTTGGGACTAGCGGGGGGGCCAATGGGCGAGCAGTACTTC; CDR3 protein: CASSLGLAGGPMGEQYF
V gene: TRBV7-3; clone size: NA; D gene: TRBD1; J gene: TRBJ1-1; CDR3 DNA: TGTGCCAGCAGCGCTGGACAGGCGAACACTGAAGCTTTCTTT; CDR3 protein: CASSAGQANTEAFF
V gene: TRBV25-1; clone size: once; D gene: NA; J gene: TRBJ1-6; CDR3 DNA: TGTGCCAGCAGCACCCTCGGGGGTCAGGATTCACCCCTCCACTTT; CDR3 protein: CASSTLGGQDSPLHF
V gene: TRBV6-5; clone size: once; D gene: NA; J gene: TRBJ2-3; CDR3 DNA: TGTGCCAGCAGTCCTGCGGAAGTAAGCACAGATACGCAGTATTTT; CDR3 protein: CASSPAEVSTDTQYF
V gene: TRBV3-1/TRBV3-2; clone size: NA; D gene: NA; J gene: TRBJ2-1; CDR3 DNA: TGTGCCAGCAACTTGAGGCAGGGTGAGTTCTTC; CDR3 protein: CASNLRQGEFF
V gene: TRBV19; clone size: once; D gene: NA; J gene: TRBJ1-2; CDR3 DNA: TGTGCCAGTAATCCCAAAGGCGGGGCCGCCGTTAACTATGGCTACACCTTC; CDR3 protein: CASNPKGGAAVNYGYTF
V gene: TRBV10-2; clone size: NA; D gene: NA; J gene: TRBJ2-7; CDR3 DNA: TGCGCCAGCACGGTCTCGTCTAGTTCCTACGAGCAGTACTTC; CDR3 protein: CASTVSSSSYEQYF
V gene: TRBV5-4; clone size: NA; D gene: TRBD1; J gene: TRBJ1-1; CDR3 DNA: TGTGCCAGCGGTAACAGGGGCACGAACACTGAAGCTTTCTTT; CDR3 protein: CASGNRGTNTEAFF
V gene: TRBV19; clone size: NA; D gene: NA; J gene: TRBJ1-6; CDR3 DNA: TGTGCCAGTAGTATCGTCAGAGACGGGAATTCACCCCTCCACTTT; CDR3 protein: CASSIVRDGNSPLHF
V gene: TRBV12-3/TRBV12-4; clone size: NA; D gene: NA; J gene: TRBJ2-7; CDR3 DNA: TGTGCCAGCAGTTTAAACAGGGTCGCCGAGCAGTACTTC; CDR3 protein: CASSLNRVAEQYF
V gene: TRBV3-1/TRBV3-2; clone size: NA; D gene: NA; J gene: TRBJ1-2; CDR3 DNA: TGTGCCAGCAGCCCGGGGGGGGGCTTTGGTGGCTACACCTTC; CDR3 protein: CASSPGGGFGGYTF
V gene: TRBV6-5; clone size: NA; D gene: TRBD1; J gene: TRBJ1-2; CDR3 DNA: TGTGCCAGCAGTTACGACAGGGTTGATGGCTACACCTTC; CDR3 protein: CASSYDRVDGYTF
V gene: TRBV6-6; clone size: NA; D gene: NA; J gene: TRBJ1-5; CDR3 DNA: TGTGCCAGCAGGACAGGCAACAATCAGCCCCAGCATTTT; CDR3 protein: CASRTGNNQPQHF
V gene: TRBV12-3/TRBV12-4; clone size: NA; D gene: TRBD1; J gene: TRBJ1-1; CDR3 DNA: TGTGCCAGCAGTCGACAGGGAAATCCTGAAGCTTTCTTT; CDR3 protein: CASSRQGNPEAFF
V gene: TRBV19; clone size: NA; D gene: NA; J gene: TRBJ1-1; CDR3 DNA: TGTGCCAGTAGTATTGGGTCTACTAAGCCTGAAGCTTTCTTT; CDR3 protein: CASSIGSTKPEAFF
V gene: TRBV2; clone size: NA; D gene: TRBD1; J gene: TRBJ1-2; CDR3 DNA: TGTGCCAGCAGTGTATCGGCAGGGGGCAACTATGGCTACACCTTC; CDR3 protein: CASSVSAGGNYGYTF
V gene: TRBV12-3/TRBV12-4; clone size: NA; D gene: NA; J gene: TRBJ2-3; CDR3 DNA: TGTGCCAGCAGCCTAAAACGGGGGTCCACGTATTTT; CDR3 protein: CASSLKRGSTYF
V gene: TRBV10-3; clone size: NA; D gene: TRBD2; J gene: TRBJ2-1; CDR3 DNA: TGTGCCATCAGTGGACTAGCGGACAACAATGAGCAGTTCTTC; CDR3 protein: CAISGLADNNEQFF
V gene: TRBV19; clone size: NA; D gene: NA; J gene: TRBJ1-5; CDR3 DNA: TGTGCCAGTCGCGGCGTGGGGGGATCCAATCAGCCCCAGCATTTT; CDR3 protein: CASRGVGGSNQPQHF
V gene: TRBV15; clone size: NA; D gene: NA; J gene: TRBJ1-6; CDR3 DNA: TGTGCCACCAGCAGAGATAGGGGCAGGCCGAGCTCCTATAATTCACCCCTCCACTTT; CDR3 protein: CATSRDRGRPSSYNSPLHF
V gene: TRBV19; clone size: NA; D gene: NA; J gene: TRBJ1-2; CDR3 DNA: TGTGCCAGTTCTTCCATCCCTCCCCTTTTTGAGGGCTACACCTTC; CDR3 protein: CASSSIPPLFEGYTF
V gene: TRBV7-9; clone size: NA; D gene: NA; J gene: TRBJ1-6; CDR3 DNA: TGTGCCAGCAGCGGAGGAACAAATTCACCCCTCCACTTT; CDR3 protein: CASSGGTNSPLHF
V gene: TRBV19; clone size: NA; D gene: NA; J gene: TRBJ1-1; CDR3 DNA: TGTGCCAGTAGTATCTGGGGCAGGGGGAACACTGAAGCTTTCTTT; CDR3 protein: CASSIWGRGNTEAFF
V gene: TRBV7-2; clone size: NA; D gene: TRBD1; J gene: TRBJ1-5; CDR3 DNA: TGTGCCAGCAGCCGGGCAGGGGGAAGCAATCAGCCCCAGCATTTT; CDR3 protein: CASSRAGGSNQPQHF
V gene: TRBV2; clone size: NA; D gene: TRBD1; J gene: TRBJ2-2; CDR3 DNA: TGTGCCAGCAGGGCAGGGGGCGTGGGGACCGGGGAGCTGTTTTTT; CDR3 protein: CASRAGGVGTGELFF
V gene: TRBV18; clone size: NA; D gene: TRBD1; J gene: TRBJ2-7; CDR3 DNA: TGTGCCAGCTCACCACGAAGACGGGGACAGGAGGGCGAGCAGTACTTC; CDR3 protein: CASSPRRRGQEGEQYF
V gene: TRBV27; clone size: NA; D gene: TRBD2; J gene: TRBJ2-3; CDR3 DNA: TGTGCCAGCAGTCCCCTCCCCGGGGGGGATACGCAGTATTTT; CDR3 protein: CASSPLPGGDTQYF
V gene: TRBV19; clone size: NA; D gene: TRBD1; J gene: TRBJ2-2; CDR3 DNA: TGTGCCAGTACCGTGGGGACAGGGATCACCGGGGAGCTGTTTTTT; CDR3 protein: CASTVGTGITGELFF
V gene: TRBV6-1; clone size: NA; D gene: TRBD1; J gene: TRBJ2-2; CDR3 DNA: TGTGCCAGCAGTGAAAGGGGACAGGGGCGTCGGACCGGGGAGCTGTTTTTT; CDR3 protein: CASSERGQGRRTGELFF
V gene: TRBV13; clone size: NA; D gene: TRBD2; J gene: TRBJ2-1; CDR3 DNA: TGTGCCAGCAGCTTCTCTCGGACTAGTCCTACCGAGCAGTTCTTC; CDR3 protein: CASSFSRTSPTEQFF
V gene: TRBV24-1; clone size: once; D gene: NA; J gene: TRBJ1-1; CDR3 DNA: TGTGCCACCAGTGATTTGTACGGTTTGAACACTGAAGCTTTCTTT; CDR3 protein: CATSDLYGLNTEAFF
V gene: TRBV12-5; clone size: NA; D gene: TRBD1; J gene: TRBJ2-7; CDR3 DNA: TGTGCTAGTGGTTTGGTATCATTTACAGGGGCTCTTGACTCCTACGAGCAGTACTTC; CDR3 protein: CASGLVSFTGALDSYEQYF
V gene: TRBV11-3; clone size: NA; D gene: NA; J gene: TRBJ2-5; CDR3 DNA: TGTGCCAGCAGCTTAGACAGTACGCAAGAGACCCAGTACTTC; CDR3 protein: CASSLDSTQETQYF
V gene: TRBV7-2; clone size: NA; D gene: TRBD1; J gene: TRBJ2-5; CDR3 DNA: TGTGCCAGCAGCCTTATGGGACAGGGTACTCAAGAGACCCAGTACTTC; CDR3 protein: CASSLMGQGTQETQYF
V gene: TRBV6-1; clone size: NA; D gene: TRBD1; J gene: TRBJ1-1; CDR3 DNA: TGTGCCAGCAGTGAGAACAGGGGTTACGAAGCTTTCTTT; CDR3 protein: CASSENRGYEAFF
V gene: TRBV7-6; clone size: NA; D gene: TRBD1; J gene: TRBJ2-3; CDR3 DNA: TGTGCCAGCAGCTCGTACGACTCAGGGGGCGTTCCAGATACGCAGTATTTT; CDR3 protein: CASSSYDSGGVPDTQYF
V gene: TRBV7-3; clone size: NA; D gene: NA; J gene: TRBJ2-3; CDR3 DNA: TGTGCCAGCAGTCTCGGAGTGTCAGATACGCAGTATTTT; CDR3 protein: CASSLGVSDTQYF
V gene: TRBV5-1; clone size: NA; D gene: NA; J gene: TRBJ1-1; CDR3 DNA: TGCGCCAGCAGCTTGGTTTCGGGGAAGAACACTGAAGCTTTCTTT; CDR3 protein: CASSLVSGKNTEAFF
V gene: TRBV7-8; clone size: NA; D gene: NA; J gene: TRBJ1-1; CDR3 DNA: TGTGCCAGCAGCTTTTTGGGGGCCGACACTGAAGCTTTCTTT; CDR3 protein: CASSFLGADTEAFF
V gene: TRBV3-1/TRBV3-2; clone size: once; D gene: TRBD1; J gene: TRBJ1-2; CDR3 DNA: TGTGCCAGCAGCCAAACAGGGGGCGGCTATGGCTACACCTTC; CDR3 protein: CASSQTGGGYGYTF
V gene: TRBV6-1; clone size: NA; D gene: TRBD1; J gene: TRBJ1-1; CDR3 DNA: TGTGCCAGCAGTGAAGATTTGGGACAGGGTGTCCTTGGGGAAGCTTTCTTT; CDR3 protein: CASSEDLGQGVLGEAFF
V gene: TRBV7-3; clone size: once; D gene: NA; J gene: TRBJ2-1; CDR3 DNA: TGTGCCAGCAGCTTAACGGGACGCCTCGAAGGAGGGGATGAGCAGTTCTTC; CDR3 protein: CASSLTGRLEGGDEQFF
V gene: TRBV13; clone size: NA; D gene: NA; J gene: TRBJ2-3; CDR3 DNA: TGTGCCAGCAGCCTCGAACTAGCTATGACAGATACGCAGTATTTT; CDR3 protein: CASSLELAMTDTQYF
V gene: TRBV5-6; clone size: few; D gene: NA; J gene: TRBJ1-1; CDR3 DNA: TGTGCCAGCAGCTTGCCGACTGGGAACACTGAAGCTTTCTTT; CDR3 protein: CASSLPTGNTEAFF
V gene: TRBV30; clone size: NA; D gene: TRBD1; J gene: TRBJ1-1; CDR3 DNA: TGTGCCTGGAGTCCCACGACAGGGAGGAACACTGAAGCTTTCTTT; CDR3 protein: CAWSPTTGRNTEAFF
V gene: TRBV14; clone size: NA; D gene: TRBD1; J gene: TRBJ2-2; CDR3 DNA: TGTGCCAGCAGCCTTAGGACAGGCCAGAACACCGGGGAGCTGTTTTTT; CDR3 protein: CASSLRTGQNTGELFF
V gene: TRBV25-1; clone size: once; D gene: NA; J gene: TRBJ2-7; CDR3 DNA: TGTGCCAGCAGTAGCTCAGGGCCCGCCTACGAGCAGTACTTC; CDR3 protein: CASSSSGPAYEQYF
V gene: TRBV5-5; clone size: few; D gene: TRBD1; J gene: TRBJ1-6; CDR3 DNA: TGTGCCAGCAGCTTGGTACAGGGGAGGTATTCACCCCTCCACTTT; CDR3 protein: CASSLVQGRYSPLHF
V gene: TRBV24-1; clone size: NA; D gene: TRBD2; J gene: TRBJ2-3; CDR3 DNA: TGTGCCACCAGTGATTATGGTAGCGGGGGGACAGATACGCAGTATTTT; CDR3 protein: CATSDYGSGGTDTQYF